This T cell receptor (beta chain) is from a study of beta chain features in type 1 diabetes. Findings and caveats of the study: TCRB repertoires of naive, central memory and Treg cells appeared more similar among patients than among healthy donors. Within each of all four CD4+ subsets, Type 1 diabetes patients had TCRB CDR3s that were moderately but significantly shorter. Junctions at VDJ sites from type 1 diabetes patients had fewer insertions and more deletions.

Regarding this clone: Its antigen is unidentified.

V trimming: 4 bases; J trimming: 1 base; junction bases outside the gene matches: 5. Germline CDR1 and CDR2: KGHSH and LQKENI. The CDR3 has 15 residues. The isolated RNA, all of it, was reverse transcribed, so expressed TCRB transcripts were what got sequenced. The assay was immunoSEQ multiplex PCR, and TCRdb's table has in-frame clones only and misses some. Of about 620,000 clones in the sample, 15% to 18% were seen once. The chain has TRBV18 and TRBJ2-3, with 7 bases aligning to TRBD1. The TCR originated in a man aged 18 to 29 in good health. The specimen sequenced was naive CD4+ T cells from blood. The CDR3 spells CASSQGQVGTDTQYF. In DNA, the CDR3 is TGTGCCAGCTCACAAGGACAGGTGGGCACAGATACGCAGTATTTT.